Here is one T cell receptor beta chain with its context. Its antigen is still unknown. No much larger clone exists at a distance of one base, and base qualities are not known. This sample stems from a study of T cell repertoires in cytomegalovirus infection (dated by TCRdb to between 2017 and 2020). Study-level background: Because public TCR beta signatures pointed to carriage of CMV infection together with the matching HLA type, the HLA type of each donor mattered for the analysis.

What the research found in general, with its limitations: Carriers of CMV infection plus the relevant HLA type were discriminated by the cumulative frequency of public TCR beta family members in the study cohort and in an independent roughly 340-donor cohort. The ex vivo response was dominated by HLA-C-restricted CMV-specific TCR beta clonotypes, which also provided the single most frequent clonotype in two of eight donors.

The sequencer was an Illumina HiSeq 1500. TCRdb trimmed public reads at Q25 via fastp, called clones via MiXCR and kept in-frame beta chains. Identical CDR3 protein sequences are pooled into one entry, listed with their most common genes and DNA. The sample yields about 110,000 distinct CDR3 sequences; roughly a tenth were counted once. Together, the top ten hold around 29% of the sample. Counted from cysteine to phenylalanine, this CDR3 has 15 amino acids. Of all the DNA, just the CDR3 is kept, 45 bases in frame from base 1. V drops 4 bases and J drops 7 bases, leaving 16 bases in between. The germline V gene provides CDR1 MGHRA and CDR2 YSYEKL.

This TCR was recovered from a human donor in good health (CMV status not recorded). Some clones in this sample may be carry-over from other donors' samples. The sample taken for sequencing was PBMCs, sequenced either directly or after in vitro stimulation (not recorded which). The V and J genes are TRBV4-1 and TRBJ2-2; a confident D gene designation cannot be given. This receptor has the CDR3 CASSPRDTSYGELFF. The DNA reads TGCGCCAGCAGCCCGCGAGATACCTCCTACGGGGAGCTGTTTTTT.